Below, 28 T cell receptor beta chains from the same sample are listed, as sequenced in a study of blood T cell repertoires in COVID-19. Only in-frame clones appear in the TCRdb table, and some are missing; sequencing was by immunoSEQ multiplex PCR. The table includes 100,000 to 110,000 clones, roughly 85% detected once. The sequenced sample consisted of peripheral blood. The receptor set was obtained from a woman aged 70 to 79 with acute or convalescent COVID-19.

The chain couples TRBV7-2 to TRBJ2-7; 8 nucleotides align to TRBD1. CDR1 and CDR2 (germline): SGHTA, FQGNSA. The CDR3 consists of 16 residues. V was clipped by 3 bases and J by 3 bases; unmatched bases: 10. The CDR3 region has the DNA TGTGCCAGCAGCTTGGGTTACGGGACAGGAGACTACGAGCAGTACGTC. Translation gives CASSLGYGTGDYEQYV.

CDR3 in DNA: TGTGCCAGCAGCTCAGACAGGGGTGGCTACACCTTC. Translated, it gives CASSSDRGGYTF. This chain joins TRBV12-3 or TRBV12-4 and TRBJ1-2, with TRBD1 matching over 8 bases. This CDR3 comprises 12 residues. Trimming at V came to 6 bases and at J to 7 bases, leaving 4 bases not matched to a gene.

The chain is built from TRBV30 and TRBJ1-4; D not resolved. Germline loops: CDR1 GTSNPN, CDR2 SVGIG (reference sequence). This CDR3 is built from 12 residues. V lost 4 bases and J lost 3, with 6 bases in between. CDR3 protein: CAWTQSNEKLFF. In nucleotides, the CDR3 is TGTGCCTGGACACAGTCTAATGAAAAACTGTTTTTT. Based on the CDR3 plus reference TRBV30 and TRBJ1-4, the full variable domain is SQTIHQWPATLVQPVGSPLSLECTVEGTSNPNLYWYRQAAGRGLQLLFYSVGIGQISSEVPQNLSASRPQDRQFILSSKKLLLSDSGFYLCAWTQSNEKLFFGSGTQLSVL.

V usage is TRBV28 and J usage is TRBJ1-2; D uncertain. The CDR3 runs 14 residues. CDR1 MDHEN and CDR2 SYDVKM come from the germline V gene. V was cut by 3 bases and J by 6 bases, with 14 bases left in between. The CDR3 loop reads CASSFMPEVNGYTF. For the CDR3, the DNA is TGTGCCAGCAGTTTCATGCCAGAGGTGAATGGCTACACCTTC.

The chain combines TRBV6-5 with TRBJ1-2, with 9 bases matching TRBD1. The CDR3 sequence is 15 residues long. V shed 2 bases, J shed 7 bases, and the junction held 8 bases outside the gene matches. Germline V gives CDR1 MNHEY, CDR2 SVGAGI. The CDR3 DNA sequence: TGTGCCAGCAGTTACACAAGGACAGGGGACTCTGGCTACACCTTC. Translated, it gives CASSYTRTGDSGYTF.

V is TRBV15 and J is TRBJ2-1; 9 nucleotides match TRBD2. Germline V CDR1 and CDR2: LNHNV, YYDKDF (reference sequence). The CDR3 extends over 15 amino acids. The J segment lost 10 bases and the V segment lost 5 bases, leaving 12 bases of the junction unmatched. The CDR3 is CATSPIGGGVKEQFF. Written as DNA, the CDR3 is TGTGCCACCAGCCCCATTGGCGGGGGGGTCAAGGAGCAGTTCTTC.

The CDR3 region is CASSQVAAGAKTQYF. In nucleotides, the CDR3 is TGTGCCAGCAGCCAAGTCGCAGCGGGGGCAAAGACCCAGTACTTC. V and J are TRBV3-1 (or the pseudogene TRBV3-2) and TRBJ2-5; 8 bases agree with TRBD2. The CDR3 is 15 amino acids. Looked up from germline, CDR1 is LGHDT and CDR2 is YNNKEL (reference sequence). V was clipped by 1 base and J by 6 bases; unmatched bases: 7.

The genes are TRBV6-4 and TRBJ1-3, with 8 bases aligning to TRBD1. V lost 5 bases, J lost 4 bases, and 4 bases stayed unmatched. Germline-derived CDR1 and CDR2 are MRHNA and SNTAGT. CDR3 length equals 14 residues. In DNA form, the CDR3 reads TGTGCCAGCAGTCGTCAGGGGGCGGGAAACACCATATATTTT. Protein: CASSRQGAGNTIYF.

The chain joins TRBV6-5 to TRBJ1-2, with TRBD1 matching over 8 bases. Germline V gene sequence: CDR1 MNHEY, CDR2 SVGAGI. J gave up 5 bases and V 6 bases, and 8 bases lay outside the gene matches. CDR3 length: 14 residues. CDR3 sequence reads: CASSTDRASYGYTF. In DNA, the CDR3 is TGTGCCAGCAGCACGGACAGGGCTTCGTATGGCTACACCTTC.

The chain combines TRBV15 with TRBJ2-3; TRBD1 matches 7 bases. The CDR3 is made up of 18 amino acids. Germline loops: CDR1 LNHNV, CDR2 YYDKDF (reference sequence). Trimming cost V 0 bases and J 2 bases; bases outside gene matches: 11. In DNA, the CDR3 is TGTGCCACCAGCAGAGAGCCCTCGAAGACAGGGATCACAGATACGCAGTATTTT. This sequence encodes CATSREPSKTGITDTQYF.

The CDR3 DNA is TGTGCCAGCAGTGAACCGAGTAACTATGGCTACACCTTC. It yields the protein CASSEPSNYGYTF. The V call is TRBV2, the J call TRBJ1-2; D is unclear. Germline CDR1 SNHLY, CDR2 FYNNEI. This CDR3 region has 13 residues. The germline V and J ends were trimmed by 2 bases and 1 base, with 5 bases remaining between them.

This chain joins TRBV7-9 and TRBJ1-1; tentative D call: TRBD1 (5 bases). The CDR3 has 13 amino acids. Looked up from germline, CDR1 is SEHNR and CDR2 is FQNEAQ (reference sequence). V lost 3 bases to trimming and J lost 5 bases, with 10 bases between them. CDR3 sequence: CASSLSGGTEAFF. DNA for the CDR3: TGTGCCAGCAGCTTGTCGGGGGGGACTGAAGCTTTCTTT.

V usage is TRBV29-1 and J usage is TRBJ2-1; 7 bases are shared with TRBD1. This CDR3 region has 11 residues. Germline V gene lookup returns CDR1 SQVTM and CDR2 ANQGSEA. V lost 4 bases, J lost 8 bases, and 2 bases stayed unmatched. CDR3 residues: CSVGTGHEQFF. In DNA, the CDR3 is TGCAGCGTTGGGACAGGCCATGAGCAGTTCTTC.

This chain connects TRBV5-1 to TRBJ2-5; 7 bases agree with TRBD1. Germline CDR1 is SGHRS and CDR2 is YFSETQ. V gave up 4 bases and J gave up 5 bases; unmatched junction bases: 5. This CDR3 is 13 amino acids long. The CDR3 nucleotides are TGCGCCAGCAGCGCTGAGGGACAGGAGACCCAGTACTTC. Amino acids: CASSAEGQETQYF.

The chain joins TRBV4-1 to TRBJ2-3, with a tentative D call TRBD2 (7 bases). Trimming took off 2 bases at V and 5 bases at J, with 14 bases between the two ends. This CDR3 is built from 15 residues. The germline CDR1 and CDR2 sequences are MGHRA and YSYEKL. The CDR3 DNA is TGCGCCAGCAGCCAACTAAGGGGGGGCCTAGATACGCAGTATTTT. Protein product: CASSQLRGGLDTQYF.

The V and J genes are TRBV5-1 and TRBJ1-1, with D unresolved. CDR3 length equals 13 residues. Trimming shortened V by 5 bases and J by 0 bases, and 8 bases separated the two germline ends. The germline V gene has CDR1 SGHRS and CDR2 YFSETQ. For the CDR3, the DNA is TGCGCCAGCAGTGCAGTCTTGAACACTGAAGCTTTCTTT. It specifies CASSAVLNTEAFF.

This chain links TRBV7-3 with TRBJ2-1, with D perhaps matching TRBD2 (6 bases). CDR1 and CDR2 (germline): SGHTA, FQGTGA. The CDR3 sequence is 15 residues long. The V end lost 4 bases, the J end lost 6 bases, and 16 bases lay between the germline ends. The CDR3 bases are TGTGCCAGCAGCTCGGACCCGGAGGGGATCAATGAGCAGTTCTTC. Protein: CASSSDPEGINEQFF.

The rearrangement links TRBV19 to TRBJ1-5, with D perhaps matching TRBD1 (5 bases). Germline V gene sequence: CDR1 LNHDA, CDR2 SQIVND (reference sequence). There are 14 residues in the CDR3. Deletions cut 6 bases from V and 4 bases from J, with 13 bases between. The CDR3: CASSVPGLNQPQHF. Here the CDR3 DNA reads TGTGCCAGTAGCGTTCCGGGACTGAATCAGCCCCAGCATTTT.

The chain couples TRBV11-2 to TRBJ2-6, with D possibly matching TRBD2 (6 bases). Trimming removed 1 base at V and 3 bases at J, with 13 bases between. Germline lookup yields CDR1 SGHAT and CDR2 FQNNGV. The CDR3 extends over 17 amino acids. CDR3 coding DNA: TGTGCCAGCAGCTTAGTTAGCGGTAGTGGTGGGGCCAACGTCCTGACTTTC. It is translated as CASSLVSGSGGANVLTF.

This rearrangement joins TRBV7-2 to TRBJ2-1; no firm D call. In germline, CDR1 is SGHTA, CDR2 FQGNSA. The CDR3 length is 15 residues. Trimming left V 6 bases short and J 2 bases short, with 14 bases between. The CDR3 bases are TGTGCCAGCAGATCTAGTGCCGCGGCCTACAATGAGCAGTTCTTC. This gives the protein CASRSSAAAYNEQFF.

The gene calls are TRBV6-6 and TRBJ2-7, with TRBD1 matching over 7 bases. Germline V gene sequence: CDR1 MNHNY, CDR2 SVGAGI (reference sequence). Unmatched junction bases numbered 9, after V lost 8 bases and J lost 2 bases. The CDR3 loop spans 14 amino acids. This CDR3 reads CASLDRAKTYEQYV. The DNA of the CDR3 is TGTGCCAGCCTCGACAGGGCGAAGACCTACGAGCAGTACGTC.

The chain couples TRBV19 to TRBJ1-4; 8 bases are a match to TRBD1. Germline V lookup: CDR1 LNHDA, CDR2 SQIVND (reference sequence). The CDR3 is 14 amino acids. V was clipped by 6 bases and J by 7 bases; unmatched bases: 7. Here the CDR3 DNA reads TGTGCCAGTAGGTCCCCAGGGGGCTCTGAAAAACTGTTTTTT. Protein product: CASRSPGGSEKLFF.

The chain carries TRBV9 and TRBJ2-3; TRBD1 agrees at 12 bases. Germline V gene lookup returns CDR1 SGDLS and CDR2 YYNGEE. V shed 0 bases, J shed 4 bases, and the junction held 12 bases outside the gene matches. The CDR3 has 19 residues. Here the CDR3 DNA reads TGTGCCAGCAGCGTAGATTCCCCTGGGACAGGGGGCAGGTCAGATACGCAGTATTTT. Residues: CASSVDSPGTGGRSDTQYF. Full variable domain (outside the CDR3, taken from reference TRBV9 and TRBJ2-3): DSGVTQTPKHLITATGQRVTLRCSPRSGDLSVYWYQQSLDQGLQFLIQYYNGEERAKGNILERFSAQQFPDLHSELNLSSLELGDSALYFCASSVDSPGTGGRSDTQYFGPGTRLTVL.

This chain links TRBV4-2 with TRBJ1-4, with 9 positions matching TRBD1. Germline-derived CDR1 and CDR2 are LGHNA and YNFKEQ. V lost 8 bases to trimming and J lost 1 base; unmatched junction nucleotides: 11. The CDR3 loop spans 17 amino acids. CDR3 sequence reads: CASGPTGGGGTNEKLFF. The CDR3 nucleotides read TGTGCCAGCGGTCCTACAGGGGGCGGAGGAACTAATGAAAAACTGTTTTTT.

The rearrangement links TRBV3-1 (or the pseudogene TRBV3-2) to TRBJ1-6; 11 bases match TRBD1. Looked up from germline, CDR1 is LGHDT and CDR2 is YNNKEL (reference sequence). The CDR3 runs to 18 residues. The J segment lost 8 bases and the V segment lost 7 bases, leaving 16 bases of the junction unmatched. The CDR3 DNA reads as TGTGCCAGCAAAGAAAATCCCGGGACAGGGGGGGAATATTCACCCCTCCACTTT. Encoded protein: CASKENPGTGGEYSPLHF.

This clone was counted only a few times. V and J are TRBV21-1 and TRBJ2-1; TRBD1 is the table's D call, not checked against the DNA. TRBV21-1 is deemed a pseudogene. CDR3 length equals 14 residues. Here the CDR3 DNA reads TGTGCCAGCGCCGAAACAGGGGGCTACAATGAGCAGTTCTTC. This sequence encodes CASAETGGYNEQFF.

The chain uses TRBV6-4 and TRBJ2-2; 7 bases agree with TRBD1. CDR1 MRHNA and CDR2 SNTAGT come from the germline V gene. The CDR3 contains 15 residues. V gave up 6 bases and J gave up 3 bases; unmatched junction bases: 7. The CDR3 loop is CASSRDSQYTGELFF. In DNA, the CDR3 is TGTGCCAGCAGCCGGGACAGCCAGTACACCGGGGAGCTGTTTTTT.

The chain carries TRBV5-4 and TRBJ1-1, with 7 bases fitting TRBD1. The CDR3 spans 14 residues. Germline V CDR1 and CDR2: SGHNT, YYREEE (reference sequence). V lost 2 bases and J lost 3; bases outside the gene matches: 4. DNA for the CDR3: TGTGCCAGCAGCTTAGACAGGGTGTACACTGAAGCTTTCTTT. Protein product: CASSLDRVYTEAFF.